This TCR beta chain was sequenced in a study of radiation and T cells in renal cell carcinoma (dated by TCRdb to 2018 to 2020). Regarding the complete study: Samples came from a clinical trial, in which primary renal cell carcinomas received 15 Gy stereotactic body radiation therapy followed by nephrectomy 4 weeks later. In the 53 samples combined, some 4,100,000 unique CDR3 nucleotide sequences were found, encoding roughly 2.5 million unique CDR3 amino acid sequences. TCR beta sequencing covered approximately 51 samples in total, comprising around 26 tumors and approximately 27 peripheral blood samples. What the study reported, not specific to this receptor: Dynamics of the blood repertoire were not tracked past 4 weeks after treatment. Because pretreatment tumor biopsies were not available, the study could not determine whether clonotypes were already present within the tumor at baseline. With a single-armed trial design, the study had no way to address how radiation dose or scheduling affects the TCR repertoire. Top tumor clonotypes rose in blood from baseline to 2 weeks post-radiation, then contracted by 4 weeks, suggesting transient expansion of tumor-resident clones.

Via the germline V gene (reference sequence), CDR1 is GTSNPN and CDR2 SVGIG. Trimming removed 5 bases from V and 2 bases from J, leaving 13 bases between the germline ends. Reading from cysteine to phenylalanine, the CDR3 counts 13 amino acids. The retained sequence is limited to the CDR3, 39 bases, with the frame set at the first base. About this clone: It has no known antigen specificity. No quality values exist for individual bases; no much larger clone is one base distant.

TCR beta libraries were generated from genomic DNA with the immunoSEQ kit, following the manufacturer's recommendations. To prepare the libraries, a first multiplex PCR with proprietary primers was run, followed by a second PCR that added unique barcodes, and a bead cleanup was done after each round. Each sample batch included a kit-provided positive control reaction and a negative control reaction. The final libraries underwent checking on an Agilent 4200 TapeStation D1000 ScreenTape, volumetric pooling, and quantification by qPCR. Sequencing was performed on an Illumina NextSeq500 using a MidOutput 150-cycle cartridge, with 156 Read1 cycles, 15 Index1 cycles, and the kit custom primers. The pooled library was loaded at around 1.1 pM with approximately 18% PhiX control spiked in. Regarding the original processing steps: Vendor-processed data were analyzed in R, with a clonotype defined as all T cells sharing the same CDR3 nucleotide sequence. For clone abundance analyses, frequencies were normalized to the 10,000 most abundant clones per sample. Public T cell clones, which averaged fewer than five per sample, were excluded before analysis. A difference in abundance of at least 32-fold between compartments was used to define tumor-enriched and baseline blood-enriched clonotypes. A beta-binomial differential abundance model was used to identify clonotypes that were expanded or contracted between blood time points. Tumor-blood repertoire similarity was measured with the Baroni-Urbani and Buser coefficient, and groups were compared using two-tailed Wilcoxon tests in R. TCRdb's version of the immuneACCESS table is confined to in-frame rearrangements and falls short of the full clone set. An unresolved V gene accounts for under half of the shortfall where checked; the remainder is of unknown origin. V, J and clone size reflect that table, while D and trimming were determined from the DNA. In this sample the table shows 70,000 to 90,000 clones, approximately 83% of which occur a single time. The top ten clones comprise under 25% of the sample.

This specimen's time point label, interpreted: blood 2 weeks post-SBRT. Sample treatment or condition, as interpreted from the label and publication: 15 Gy SBRT to primary tumor, nephrectomy 4 weeks later. To follow tumor-enriched clonotypes, peripheral blood was collected serially from radiation-treated patients at baseline and again at 2 weeks and 4 weeks after SBRT. Every patient had renal cell carcinoma of clear cell pathology. The QIAamp DNA Blood Mini Kit (Qiagen) was used to prepare genomic DNA for TCR sequencing. Samples were included in the analyses only if all quality control checks were passed.

Sample: blood, taken from a patient whose treatment included radiotherapy and nephrectomy. The receptor comes from a woman between 45 and 65 years old with renal cell carcinoma. The V gene is TRBV30 and the J gene is TRBJ2-7; the D gene assignment is ambiguous. The CDR3 reads CAWQSGAPYEQYF. The DNA sequence follows: TGTGCCTGGCAGTCAGGCGCGCCCTACGAGCAGTACTTC. Reference TRBV30 and TRBJ2-7 genes cover what lies past the CDR3, so the full variable domain is SQTIHQWPATLVQPVGSPLSLECTVEGTSNPNLYWYRQAAGRGLQLLFYSVGIGQISSEVPQNLSASRPQDRQFILSSKKLLLSDSGFYLCAWQSGAPYEQYFGPGTRLTVT.